This note documents a single T cell receptor beta chain sequence. A much bigger clone sits one base away, suggesting this may be a read error. A constant-region primer served to make TCR beta cDNA from approximately 490 ng total RNA. A slightly modified ARM-PCR protocol with three nested multiplex PCR rounds produced these TCR beta libraries. TCRdb used MiXCR to reprocess the multiplex PCR reads, holding one entry per CDR3 protein. The sample records 60,000 or so distinct CDR3 sequences, over 65% being singletons. Investigators took RNA and DNA out together from about 21-30 mg of unsorted bulk tissue. The data were taken from a study of tumor-infiltrating lymphocytes in primary liver carcinoma. This sequence was found in a man between 40 and 49 years old with primary liver carcinoma and hepatitis B virus infection. What was sequenced was liver tumor tissue from sampling region 2. This sample's subset: tumor region T2, inferior pole.

The CDR3 DNA is TGCAGTACTAGACCGTACAATTACAATGAGCAGTTCTTC. This codes for CSTRPYNYNEQFF. J is TRBJ2-1 and V is TRBV20-1; a possible D gene is TRBD2 (5 bases). Germline CDR1 and CDR2: DFQATT and SNEGSKA (reference sequence). This CDR3 has 13 residues.